These 28 T cell receptor beta chains were sequenced from one sample in a study of shared clonotypes between healthy human individuals. Naive CD8 cells lacked CD45RO, underwent positive selection for CCR7 and left out terminally differentiated effector memory CD45RA+ cells. Sequencing used immunoSEQ multiplex PCR; TCRdb keeps in-frame clones, though not all of them. The sample shows about 1.9 million clones, about 93% of them seen only once. Sequencing was carried out using naive CD8+ T cells from PBMCs. The receptors shown here come from a man aged 18 to 30 in good health. Some clones in this sample may be carry-over from other donors' samples.

The genes are TRBV4-2 and TRBJ1-3; D is ambiguous. Germline V gene sequence: CDR1 LGHNA, CDR2 YNFKEQ. CDR3 length: 20 residues. Trimming shortened V by 1 base and J by 3 bases, and 25 bases separated the two germline ends. This chain's CDR3 is CASSQVMLSQVRSFGNTIYF. The DNA of the CDR3 is TGTGCCAGCAGCCAAGTAATGCTGTCCCAGGTTAGGTCCTTTGGAAACACCATATATTTT.

The chain has TRBV7-9 and TRBJ2-7, with D hard to call. This CDR3 region has 10 residues. Trimming shortened V by 1 base and J by 6 bases, and 1 base separated the two germline ends. In germline, CDR1 is SEHNR, CDR2 FQNEAQ (reference sequence). The CDR3, as DNA: TGTGCCAGCAGCTTAGGCGAGCAGTACTTC. Residues: CASSLGEQYF.

The chain combines TRBV12-5 with TRBJ2-1; 8 nucleotides match TRBD2. The CDR3 contains 17 residues. J lost 0 bases, V lost 5 bases, and 9 bases had no gene match. Germline values: CDR1 LGHNT, CDR2 FRNRAP. The DNA of the CDR3 is TGTGCTAGTGGTCCTGGGACTAGTAAGAGCTCCTACAATGAGCAGTTCTTC. Translation: CASGPGTSKSSYNEQFF.

CDR3 residues: CASSSRDSTYEQYF. CDR3 sequence (DNA): TGTGCCAGCAGCTCCCGGGACAGTACCTACGAGCAGTACTTC. The chain uses TRBV2 and TRBJ2-7; TRBD1 aligns across 7 bases. The J segment lost 2 bases and the V segment lost 6 bases, leaving 7 bases of the junction unmatched. The CDR3 loop spans 14 amino acids. Germline-derived CDR1 and CDR2 are SNHLY and FYNNEI.

This chain joins TRBV27 and TRBJ2-3; 9 bases match TRBD2. V lost 4 bases to trimming and J lost 2 bases; unmatched junction nucleotides: 7. Per the germline V gene, CDR1 is MNHEY and CDR2 is SMNVEV (reference sequence). This CDR3 region has 16 residues. Written as DNA, the CDR3 is TGTGCCAGCAGTTGGTCAGCGGGAGGTTTCACAGATACGCAGTATTTT. It codes for CASSWSAGGFTDTQYF.

The CDR3 reads CASSLRGTSGSRETQYF. The CDR3 nucleotides read TGTGCCAGCAGCTTGAGAGGAACTAGCGGGTCCCGGGAGACCCAGTACTTC. The rearrangement uses TRBV13 and TRBJ2-5, with 9 bases aligning to TRBD2. V was clipped by 3 bases and J by 5 bases; unmatched bases: 13. The length of the CDR3 is 17 residues. The V gene's germline CDR1 is PRHDT and CDR2 FYEKMQ (reference sequence). The whole variable domain, filled in from reference TRBV13 and TRBJ2-5, reads AAGVIQSPRHLIKEKRETATLKCYPIPRHDTVYWYQQGPGQDPQFLISFYEKMQSDKGSIPDRFSAQQFSDYHSELNMSSLELGDSALYFCASSLRGTSGSRETQYFGPGTRLLVL.

J is TRBJ2-2 and V is TRBV7-9; D is unresolved. In germline, CDR1 is SEHNR, CDR2 FQNEAQ (reference sequence). Trimming took off 4 bases at V and 7 bases at J, with 19 bases between the two ends. This CDR3 has 16 residues. The CDR3 nucleotides are TGTGCCAGCAGCTCCCCCCCCCGCGGAATGGGCGGGGAGCTGTTTTTT. Its translation is CASSSPPRGMGGELFF.

The J gene is TRBJ2-3, the V gene TRBV4-1; 14 positions match TRBD2. CDR1 is MGHRA, CDR2 YSYEKL, per germline. There are 20 residues in the CDR3. Trimming removed 2 bases from V and 2 bases from J; junction bases left unmatched: 12. The CDR3 nucleotides are TGCGCCAGCAGCCAACCGGGACTAGCGGGAGCTGGGGGGACCACAGATACGCAGTATTTT. Amino acids: CASSQPGLAGAGGTTDTQYF.

This chain uses TRBV27 with TRBJ2-5, with TRBD2 identical over 12 bases. V lost 8 bases to trimming and J lost 5 bases; unmatched junction nucleotides: 12. Germline values: CDR1 MNHEY, CDR2 SMNVEV (reference sequence). The CDR3 totals 16 residues. The CDR3: CASGNRGLAGVETQYF. The DNA of the CDR3 is TGTGCCAGCGGAAATCGGGGACTAGCGGGCGTCGAGACCCAGTACTTC.

The V and J genes are TRBV27 and TRBJ1-3; D gene unclear. V was pared by 4 bases and J by 0 bases, with 13 bases between. CDR3 length: 16 amino acids. Germline values: CDR1 MNHEY, CDR2 SMNVEV (reference sequence). CDR3 DNA: TGTGCCAGCAGTTCCCTGAACCGGAACTCTGGAAACACCATATATTTT. This encodes CASSSLNRNSGNTIYF.

Details on this clone: This specimen includes other DNA sequences encoding the same CDR3. The V call is TRBV15, the J call TRBJ2-7; TRBD2 agrees at 7 bases. Trimming at V came to 1 base and at J to 0 bases, leaving 3 bases not matched to a gene. There are 15 residues in the CDR3. Germline V gives CDR1 LNHNV, CDR2 YYDKDF (reference sequence). CDR3 loop: CATSRGGGSSYEQYF. The CDR3 DNA follows: TGTGCCACCAGCAGAGGGGGGGGAAGCTCCTACGAGCAGTACTTC.

J is TRBJ1-4 and V is TRBV5-4; weak D call: TRBD1 (6 bases). Germline-derived CDR1 and CDR2 are SGHNT and YYREEE (reference sequence). This CDR3 spans 13 amino acids. Trimming left V 5 bases short and J 8 bases short, with 13 bases between. CDR3 bases: TGTGCCAGCAGAGATCAGAGGGGGGAAAAACTGTTTTTT. This codes for CASRDQRGEKLFF.

The V call is TRBV27, the J call TRBJ2-3; D might be TRBD2 (5 bases). This CDR3 comprises 14 residues. The germline V and J ends were trimmed by 5 bases and 2 bases, with 11 bases remaining between them. Germline assignment: CDR1 MNHEY and CDR2 SMNVEV (reference sequence). CDR3 residues: CASSLYSDTDTQYF. The CDR3 region has the DNA TGTGCCAGCAGTCTATATAGCGACACAGATACGCAGTATTTT.

V is TRBV27 and J is TRBJ1-1; the D is unclear. V was trimmed by 3 bases and J by 0 bases, leaving 14 bases between them. The germline gives CDR1 MNHEY, CDR2 SMNVEV (reference sequence). This CDR3 is built from 16 residues. The CDR3 nucleotides are TGTGCCAGCAGTTTTCGAGCAGGTCTCATGAACACTGAAGCTTTCTTT. Amino acid sequence: CASSFRAGLMNTEAFF.

The chain has TRBV19 and TRBJ2-5; TRBD2 matches 8 bases. Looked up from germline, CDR1 is LNHDA and CDR2 is SQIVND (reference sequence). V lost 7 bases and J lost 5; bases outside the gene matches: 6. The CDR3 runs 13 residues. The DNA of the CDR3 is TGTGCCAGTACCGACGGGAGGGAGGAGACCCAGTACTTC. Its protein is CASTDGREETQYF.

V and J are TRBV4-1 and TRBJ2-7; 7 nucleotides line up with TRBD2. J was trimmed by 0 bases and V by 3 bases; bases with no gene match: 8. CDR1 is MGHRA, CDR2 YSYEKL, per germline. This CDR3 spans 16 amino acids. The chain's CDR3 is CASSHLITGGSYEQYF. The CDR3 region has the DNA TGCGCCAGCAGCCACCTTATAACGGGAGGCTCCTACGAGCAGTACTTC.

The chain combines TRBV28 with TRBJ2-7; unclear D gene. Trimming took 6 bases from V and 0 from J, leaving 9 bases between them. CDR1 and CDR2 (germline): MDHEN, SYDVKM. The CDR3 contains 13 residues. Here the CDR3 reads CASRGSGSYEQYF. DNA for the CDR3: TGTGCCAGCAGGGGATCGGGCTCCTACGAGCAGTACTTC.

This sequence joins TRBV28 and TRBJ2-7; 7 positions agree with TRBD1. The CDR3 sequence is 14 residues long. Germline V CDR1 and CDR2: MDHEN, SYDVKM. After removal of 1 base from V and 10 bases from J, the junction contained 10 bases not matched to a gene. The CDR3 protein is CASSLYEGAVFQYF. The CDR3, as DNA: TGTGCCAGCAGTTTATACGAGGGGGCGGTCTTTCAGTACTTC.

The CDR3, as DNA: TGTGCCAGCAGGGACCGGACTAGCGGGAGGGACGAGCAGTACTTC. It is translated as CASRDRTSGRDEQYF. The chain combines TRBV28 with TRBJ2-7, with 15 bases aligning to TRBD2. The germline V gene has CDR1 MDHEN and CDR2 SYDVKM. V lost 6 bases and J lost 5; bases outside the gene matches: 5. The CDR3 covers 15 residues.

This clone has more than one count but fewer than ten. The genes are TRBV27 and TRBJ1-2; D is unclear. The CDR3 loop spans 14 amino acids. Trimming took 4 bases from V and 3 from J, leaving 12 bases between them. Germline CDR1 is MNHEY and CDR2 is SMNVEV (reference sequence). The CDR3 spells CASSSWTEHYGYTF. The CDR3 DNA reads TGTGCCAGCAGTTCGTGGACGGAGCACTATGGCTACACCTTC.

The chain combines TRBV9 with TRBJ2-3, with 7 bases lining up with TRBD2. The CDR3 length is 15 residues. Per germline, CDR1 SGDLS and CDR2 YYNGEE. J gave up 1 base and V 5 bases, and 7 bases lay outside the gene matches. Written as DNA, the CDR3 is TGTGCCAGCAGTCGAAGCGGGAAGGGCACAGATACGCAGTATTTT. This gives the protein CASSRSGKGTDTQYF. The full variable domain, in which reference TRBV9 and TRBJ2-3 provide the parts outside the CDR3, is DSGVTQTPKHLITATGQRVTLRCSPRSGDLSVYWYQQSLDQGLQFLIQYYNGEERAKGNILERFSAQQFPDLHSELNLSSLELGDSALYFCASSRSGKGTDTQYFGPGTRLTVL.

This rearrangement joins TRBV29-1 to TRBJ2-7; D is uncertain. There are 11 residues in the CDR3. Germline loops: CDR1 SQVTM, CDR2 ANQGSEA. V was trimmed by 7 bases and J by 4 bases, leaving 11 bases between them. The CDR3 region is CSGWWGYEQYF. The DNA of the CDR3 is TGCAGCGGATGGTGGGGATACGAGCAGTACTTC.

This chain uses TRBV6-6 with TRBJ2-7, with 7 nucleotides matching TRBD1. J lost 5 bases, V lost 6 bases, and 4 bases had no gene match. Germline CDR1 MNHNY, CDR2 SVGAGI (reference sequence). This CDR3 region has 12 residues. CDR3 amino acids: CASSPDRNEQYF. In DNA, the CDR3 is TGTGCCAGCAGCCCGGACAGGAACGAGCAGTACTTC.

CDR3 in amino acids: CASSPYRSSGANVLTF. The CDR3 bases are TGTGCCAGCAGCCCTTATCGTAGCTCTGGGGCCAACGTCCTGACTTTC. The V gene is TRBV9, the J gene TRBJ2-6; D unresolved. Germline CDR1 and CDR2: SGDLS and YYNGEE. The CDR3 extends over 16 amino acids. V was cut by 4 bases and J by 0 bases, with 11 bases left in between. The entire variable domain, with the rest obtained from reference TRBV9 and TRBJ2-6, is as follows: DSGVTQTPKHLITATGQRVTLRCSPRSGDLSVYWYQQSLDQGLQFLIQYYNGEERAKGNILERFSAQQFPDLHSELNLSSLELGDSALYFCASSPYRSSGANVLTFGAGSRLTVL.

V is TRBV11-2 and J is TRBJ1-3, with TRBD1 as a possible D gene (5 bases). Deletions cut 5 bases from V and 4 bases from J, with 12 bases between. Germline CDR1 is SGHAT and CDR2 is FQNNGV. This CDR3 has 14 amino acids. The CDR3, as DNA: TGTGCCAGCAGCCCGGGGGGTCCGGGAAACACCATATATTTT. Amino acids: CASSPGGPGNTIYF.

The chain uses TRBV6-1 and TRBJ1-3; D not certain. Germline V gene data show CDR1 as MNHNS and CDR2 as SASEGT. Trimming stripped 3 bases from V and 4 bases from J, with 1 base between. The CDR3 is made up of 11 amino acids. The DNA for the CDR3 is TGTGCCAGCAGTGAGGGAAACACCATATATTTT. Encoded protein: CASSEGNTIYF.

The rearrangement links TRBV15 to TRBJ2-7; 7 bases agree with TRBD1. The CDR3 spans 15 residues. CDR1 and CDR2 from the germline V gene are LNHNV and YYDKDF (reference sequence). Trimming took 1 base from V and 5 from J; bases not matched to a gene: 8. CDR3 residues: CATSRGTTGADEQYF. The CDR3 DNA follows: TGTGCCACCAGCAGAGGAACCACAGGGGCTGACGAGCAGTACTTC.

The chain recombines TRBV11-1 with TRBJ2-5; TRBD1 agrees at 8 bases. The V segment lost 0 bases and the J segment 4 bases; nucleotides outside the gene matches: 4. CDR3 length equals 15 residues. CDR1 and CDR2 (germline): SGHAT, FQDESV (reference sequence). CDR3 DNA: TGTGCCAGCAGCTTAGCGGACAGGGCTTCAGAGACCCAGTACTTC. Residues: CASSLADRASETQYF.